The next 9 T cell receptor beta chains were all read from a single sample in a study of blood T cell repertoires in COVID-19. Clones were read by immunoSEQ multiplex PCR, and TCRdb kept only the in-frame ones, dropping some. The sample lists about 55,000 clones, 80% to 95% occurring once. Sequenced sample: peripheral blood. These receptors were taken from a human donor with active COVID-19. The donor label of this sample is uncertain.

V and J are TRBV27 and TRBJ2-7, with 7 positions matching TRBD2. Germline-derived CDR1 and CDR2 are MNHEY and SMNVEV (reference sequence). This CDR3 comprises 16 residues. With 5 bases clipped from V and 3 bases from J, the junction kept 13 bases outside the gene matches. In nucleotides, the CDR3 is TGTGCCAGCAGTCTCGCGGGCAGGGAGGGCCACTACGAGCAGTACTTC. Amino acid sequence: CASSLAGREGHYEQYF.

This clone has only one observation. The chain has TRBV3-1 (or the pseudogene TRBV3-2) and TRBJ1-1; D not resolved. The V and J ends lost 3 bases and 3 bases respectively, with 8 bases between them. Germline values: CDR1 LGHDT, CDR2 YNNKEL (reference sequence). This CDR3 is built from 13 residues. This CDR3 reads CASSQGRYTEAFF. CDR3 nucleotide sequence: TGTGCCAGCAGCCAGGGGAGGTACACTGAAGCTTTCTTT.

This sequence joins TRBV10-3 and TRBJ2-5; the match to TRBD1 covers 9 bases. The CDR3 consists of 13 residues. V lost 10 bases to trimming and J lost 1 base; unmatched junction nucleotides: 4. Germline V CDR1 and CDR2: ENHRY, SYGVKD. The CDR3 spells CATGGQGQETQYF. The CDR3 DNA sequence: TGTGCCACCGGGGGACAGGGCCAAGAGACCCAGTACTTC.

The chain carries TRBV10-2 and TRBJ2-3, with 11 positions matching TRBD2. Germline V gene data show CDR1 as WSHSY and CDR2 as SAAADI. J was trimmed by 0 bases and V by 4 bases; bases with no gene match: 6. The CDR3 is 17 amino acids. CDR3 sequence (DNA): TGCGCCAGCAGTGTGCTAGCGGGAGGTCATAGCACAGATACGCAGTATTTT. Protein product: CASSVLAGGHSTDTQYF.

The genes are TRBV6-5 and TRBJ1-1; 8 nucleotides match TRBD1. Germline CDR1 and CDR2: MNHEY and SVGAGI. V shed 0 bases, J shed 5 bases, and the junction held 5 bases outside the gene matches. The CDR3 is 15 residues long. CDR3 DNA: TGTGCCAGCAGTTACTCTAGACAGGGGAAAACTGAAGCTTTCTTT. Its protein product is CASSYSRQGKTEAFF.

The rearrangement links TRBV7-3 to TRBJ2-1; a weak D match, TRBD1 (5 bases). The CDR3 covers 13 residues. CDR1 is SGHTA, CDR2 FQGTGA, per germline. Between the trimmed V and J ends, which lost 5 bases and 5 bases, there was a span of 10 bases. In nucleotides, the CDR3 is TGTGCCAGCAGCGTGACAGTAGACAATGAGCAGTTCTTC. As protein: CASSVTVDNEQFF.

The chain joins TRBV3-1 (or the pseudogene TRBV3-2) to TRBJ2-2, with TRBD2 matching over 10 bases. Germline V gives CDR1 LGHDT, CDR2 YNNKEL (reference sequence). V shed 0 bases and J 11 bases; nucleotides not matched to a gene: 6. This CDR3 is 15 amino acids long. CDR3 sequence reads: CASSQEILAGLELFF. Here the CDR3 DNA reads TGTGCCAGCAGCCAAGAGATACTAGCGGGGTTAGAGCTGTTTTTT.

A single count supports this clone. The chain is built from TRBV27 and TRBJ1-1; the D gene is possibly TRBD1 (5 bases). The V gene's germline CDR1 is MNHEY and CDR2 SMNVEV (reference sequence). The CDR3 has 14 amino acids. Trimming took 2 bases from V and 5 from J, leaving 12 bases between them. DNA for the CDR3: TGTGCCAGCAGTTTAGGGGCAGGGAAGACTGAAGCTTTCTTT. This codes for CASSLGAGKTEAFF.

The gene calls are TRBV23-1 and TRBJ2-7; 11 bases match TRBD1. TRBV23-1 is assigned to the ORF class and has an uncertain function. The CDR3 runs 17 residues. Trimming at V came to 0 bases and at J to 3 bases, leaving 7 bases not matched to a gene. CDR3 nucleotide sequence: TGCGCCAGCAGTCAATCTACCGGGACAGGGGGTGTCTACGAGCAGTACGTC. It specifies CASSQSTGTGGVYEQYV.